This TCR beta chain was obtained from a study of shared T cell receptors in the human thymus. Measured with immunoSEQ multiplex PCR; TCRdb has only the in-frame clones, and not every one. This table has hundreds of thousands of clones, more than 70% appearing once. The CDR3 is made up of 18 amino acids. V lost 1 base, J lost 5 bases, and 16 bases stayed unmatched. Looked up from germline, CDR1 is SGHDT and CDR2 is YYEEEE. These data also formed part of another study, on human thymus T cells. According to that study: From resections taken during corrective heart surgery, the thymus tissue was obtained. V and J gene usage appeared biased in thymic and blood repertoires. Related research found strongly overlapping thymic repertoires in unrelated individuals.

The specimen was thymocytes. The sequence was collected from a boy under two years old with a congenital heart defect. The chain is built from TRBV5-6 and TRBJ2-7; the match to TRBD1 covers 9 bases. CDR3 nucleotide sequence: TGTGCCAGCAGCTTGCGAAGCCGGGACAGGGACCTGAAAAACGAGCAGTACTTC. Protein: CASSLRSRDRDLKNEQYF.